This T cell receptor beta chain was sequenced in a study of blood T cell repertoires in COVID-19. Losses at the gene ends were 5 bases for V and 5 bases for J; bases not matched to a gene: 13. CDR3 length: 18 residues. In germline, CDR1 is MDHEN, CDR2 SYDVKM. Libraries were prepared by immunoSEQ multiplex PCR; TCRdb keeps only in-frame clonotypes and omits some of them. Altogether roughly 350,000 clones are present, 87% being singletons, with the ten largest covering about 6%. This sequence joins TRBV28 and TRBJ2-2, with TRBD2 identical over 11 bases. What was sequenced was peripheral blood. The sequence derives from a woman aged 45-65 years with COVID-19, enrolled during active disease. The CDR3 DNA is TGTGCCAGCAGTACCACTAGCGGGAGTCCCGGTCGGACCGGGGAGCTGTTTTTT. Protein sequence: CASSTTSGSPGRTGELFF.